The T cell receptor (beta chain) described here comes from a study of blood T cell repertoires in COVID-19. This clone was seen a few times. V shed 4 bases, J shed 5 bases, and the junction held 8 bases outside the gene matches. The CDR3 totals 14 residues. Looked up from germline, CDR1 is LGHDT and CDR2 is YNNKEL (reference sequence). In the authors' workflow: It was from reference gene primer amplification that nucleated cell counts were estimated. Assay used: immunoSEQ multiplex PCR; TCRdb lists only in-frame clones, some missing. That table supplies the V and J calls and clone size; D and trimming were determined from the DNA. The data contain around 160,000 clones, roughly 87% of them singletons.

The origin of this receptor is a woman in her 40s who had been exposed to COVID-19. The sample comprised PBMCs or T cells enriched from blood (not recorded which). V and J are TRBV3-1 (or the pseudogene TRBV3-2) and TRBJ2-7; 7 nucleotides match TRBD2. CDR3 DNA sequence: TGTGCCAGCAGCCGGTCGGGGGGTTTGGACGAGCAGTACTTC. It yields the protein CASSRSGGLDEQYF.